These T cell receptor beta chains were read from a single sample in a study of multiple sclerosis patients with progressive multifocal leukoencephalopathy. Assay: immunoSEQ multiplex PCR; the TCRdb copy retains only in-frame clones and omits some. Among 30,000 or so clones listed, around 90% were seen once. The specimen comprised PBMCs, sampled from a patient treated with natalizumab. Receptors originate from a woman in her 40s with progressive multifocal leukoencephalopathy. Both conserved end residues are part of each CDR3. D genes are given only for firm matches. A row's size may be missing; if present it is once, few, many or a size class.

J,size,D,V,DNA,CDR3
TRBJ2-1,NA,NA,TRBV28,TGTGCCAGCAGTTCCGCCGGCGCGGGGTCAGGAAATGAGCAGTTCTTC,CASSSAGAGSGNEQFF
TRBJ2-2,NA,NA,TRBV28,TGTGCCAGCAGTTCCTGGACGCCTCCCGGGGAGCTGTTTTTT,CASSSWTPPGELFF
TRBJ2-2,NA,TRBD2,TRBV7-9,TGTGCCAGCAGCTTACTAGCGGGAGCCACCGGGGAGCTGTTTTTT,CASSLLAGATGELFF
TRBJ1-1,once,NA,TRBV19,TGTGCCAGTAGTGCCGACAGGCTAGGCACTGAAGCTTTCTTT,CASSADRLGTEAFF
TRBJ2-7,NA,NA,TRBV27,TGTGCCAGCAGTCCCCCGGGACGTCGCTCCTACGAGCAGTACTTC,CASSPPGRRSYEQYF
TRBJ1-4,NA,TRBD1,TRBV4-3,TGCGCCAGCGGAGAACAGGGGGCTCGAGAAAAACTGTTTTTT,CASGEQGAREKLFF
TRBJ2-6,few,NA,TRBV19,TGTGCCAGTAGCCTAGGGTTCTCTGGGGCCAACGTCCTGACTTTC,CASSLGFSGANVLTF
TRBJ2-7,NA,TRBD2,TRBV6-9,TGTGCCAGCAGGGACTTAGCGGGAGGCCTCCACGAGCAGTACTTC,CASRDLAGGLHEQYF
TRBJ2-2,NA,TRBD2,TRBV7-2,TGTGCCAGCAACTCCCGGCTTGCGGGAGGGCCCACCGGGGAGCTGTTTTTT,CASNSRLAGGPTGELFF
TRBJ2-2,NA,NA,TRBV28,TGTGCCAGCAGTTTCCATTCGAACACCGGGGAGCTGTTTTTT,CASSFHSNTGELFF
TRBJ1-6,NA,NA,TRBV4-3,TGCGCCAGCAGCGAACTTAGCTCCTATAATTCACCCCTCCACTTT,CASSELSSYNSPLHF
TRBJ1-2,NA,TRBD1,TRBV28,TGTGCCAGCAGTTCCCCCCGACAGGGAATCGGAAAGAGGTATGGCTACACCTTC,CASSSPRQGIGKRYGYTF
TRBJ1-5,NA,TRBD1,TRBV28,TGTGTCAGCAATCCGGGACAGACCTCCTATAGCAATCAGCCCCAGCATTTT,CVSNPGQTSYSNQPQHF
TRBJ1-3,once,TRBD1,TRBV7-2,TGTGCCAGCAGTTTCTCAGGGGACAGGGGGTCTGGAAACACCATATATTTT,CASSFSGDRGSGNTIYF
TRBJ2-1,NA,TRBD2,TRBV27,TGTGCCAGCAGTTCCCTAGGACTAGCGGGAGGGAGAAGAAACAATGAGCAGTTCTTC,CASSSLGLAGGRRNNEQFF
TRBJ1-2,once,NA,TRBV10-3,TGTGCCACACACTCTCGAGGGGGTAGAGGGTATGGCTACACCTTC,CATHSRGGRGYGYTF
TRBJ1-1,NA,NA,TRBV6-6,TGTGCCAGCAACCCTCCACCGGCTACAGGGAACACTGAAGCTTTCTTT,CASNPPPATGNTEAFF
TRBJ2-3,NA,NA,TRBV30,TGTGCCTGGAGGACCCGGGGGAGAAGCACAGATACGCAGTATTTT,CAWRTRGRSTDTQYF
TRBJ2-1,few,TRBD1,TRBV6-4,TGTGCCAGCAGTGATCAGGGGGCGGACTACAATGAGCAGTTCTTC,CASSDQGADYNEQFF
TRBJ1-1,NA,NA,TRBV9,TGTGCCAGCAGCGAGCCGCGTGGGACCGTCAACACTGAAGCTTTCTTT,CASSEPRGTVNTEAFF
TRBJ1-3,few,NA,TRBV6-1,TGTGCCAGCAGTGAACTGGGCCCCGGAAACACCATATATTTT,CASSELGPGNTIYF
TRBJ1-4,few,NA,TRBV19,TGTGCCAGTAGTCCGACCGAGGACATTAATGAAAAACTGTTTTTT,CASSPTEDINEKLFF
TRBJ2-5,NA,TRBD1,TRBV19,TGTGCCAGTAGTATACAGGACAGGAAAGAGACCCAGTACTTC,CASSIQDRKETQYF
TRBJ1-2,NA,NA,TRBV13,TGTGCCAGCAGCTTAGCAACTAACTATGGCTACACCTTC,CASSLATNYGYTF
TRBJ2-7,NA,TRBD2,TRBV7-2,TGTGCCACGGCAGCGGGAGGGCGATACGAGCAGTACTTC,CATAAGGRYEQYF
TRBJ2-7,once,TRBD1,TRBV18,TGTGCCAGCTCTACAGGGGACGAGCAGTACTTC,CASSTGDEQYF
TRBJ1-2,NA,TRBD1,TRBV15,TGTGCCACCAGCTACAGGGGCGACTATGGCTACACCTTC,CATSYRGDYGYTF
TRBJ2-6,NA,NA,TRBV4-3,TGCGCCAGCAGCCCTGGGACTTCCAGCTCTGGGGCCAACGTCCTGACTTTC,CASSPGTSSSGANVLTF
TRBJ1-2,NA,TRBD1,TRBV7-2,TGTGCCAGCAGCCTGCGGACAGGCTATGGCTACACCTTC,CASSLRTGYGYTF
TRBJ2-3,NA,NA,TRBV27,TGTGCCAGCAGTCGGCCCAATATGGCAGATACGCAGTATTTT,CASSRPNMADTQYF
TRBJ1-5,few,NA,TRBV5-5,TGTGCCAGCAGCTTGGCAGACATTAGCAATCAGCCCCAGCATTTT,CASSLADISNQPQHF
TRBJ1-2,NA,NA,TRBV7-9,TGTGCCAGCACCACGGAATGGGGGGCAGGCTACACCTTC,CASTTEWGAGYTF
TRBJ2-1,once,TRBD1,TRBV29-1,TGCAGTTGCAAGTTTAGGACAGGGTTGTATGAGCAGTTCTTC,CSCKFRTGLYEQFF
TRBJ1-5,few,TRBD1,TRBV6-6,TGTGCCAGCAGTTCAAAAAGGGGACAGGGTTCACAGCCCCAGCATTTT,CASSSKRGQGSQPQHF
TRBJ2-1,NA,NA,TRBV7-2,TGTGCCAGCAGCTCGGCAAAGGACAGCCATAATGAGCAGTTCTTC,CASSSAKDSHNEQFF
TRBJ1-1,NA,NA,TRBV7-8,TGTGCCAGCAGCTCCCAGGGTAGGCACACTGAAGCTTTCTTT,CASSSQGRHTEAFF
TRBJ1-4,NA,TRBD1,TRBV28,TGTGCCAGCAGTTTCAGGGGGCAGAGTGAAAAACTGTTTTTT,CASSFRGQSEKLFF
TRBJ2-7,NA,NA,TRBV21-1,TGTGCCAGCAGCAAACAGGGGTACGAGCAGTACTTC,CASSKQGYEQYF
TRBJ2-2,NA,TRBD2,TRBV7-2,TGTGCCAGCAGCCCGTCTAAGCGGGGGGTTACCGGGGAGCTGTTTTTT,CASSPSKRGVTGELFF
TRBJ2-2,NA,TRBD2,TRBV11-2,TGTGCCAGCAGCTTGGGGCGGGAGGTGACCGGGGAGCTGTTTTTT,CASSLGREVTGELFF
TRBJ1-5,NA,TRBD1,TRBV7-2,TGTGCCAGCAGCCTTGGGACAGTCTATAGCAATCAGCCCCAGCATTTT,CASSLGTVYSNQPQHF
TRBJ1-4,NA,NA,TRBV5-1,TGCGCCAGCAGGGGAGGGACACCAACTAATGAAAAACTGTTTTTT,CASRGGTPTNEKLFF
TRBJ1-2,NA,NA,TRBV7-2,TGTGCTAAGGACTATGGCTACACCTTC,CAKDYGYTF
TRBJ2-3,NA,TRBD1,TRBV27,TGTGCCAGCAGTTTATGGGGTGGGGACAGGGGGCGCACAGATACGCAGTATTTT,CASSLWGGDRGRTDTQYF
TRBJ2-7,NA,TRBD1,TRBV27,TGTGCCAGCAGTTTAACGACAGGGTATATCTACGAGCAGTACTTC,CASSLTTGYIYEQYF
TRBJ2-5,NA,TRBD2,TRBV5-4,TGTGCCAGCAGCCGGCCTTTAGCGGGGGGCCAAGAGACCCAGTACTTC,CASSRPLAGGQETQYF
TRBJ1-3,NA,NA,TRBV2,TGTGCCAGCAGTGTAGGGTCGGGCAAGGGCCGGGTGGGAAACACCATATATTTT,CASSVGSGKGRVGNTIYF
TRBJ2-6,NA,NA,TRBV6-6,TGTGCCAGCAGAATCGAGGGGACTGGGGCCAACGTCCTGACTTTC,CASRIEGTGANVLTF
TRBJ2-3,NA,NA,TRBV7-2,TGTGCCAGCAGCGCCACCGGGTGGGGGGGCACAGATACGCAGTATTTT,CASSATGWGGTDTQYF
TRBJ2-1,NA,NA,TRBV10-1,TGCGCCGGCTTCGGCTCGTACAATGAGCAGTTCTTC,CAGFGSYNEQFF